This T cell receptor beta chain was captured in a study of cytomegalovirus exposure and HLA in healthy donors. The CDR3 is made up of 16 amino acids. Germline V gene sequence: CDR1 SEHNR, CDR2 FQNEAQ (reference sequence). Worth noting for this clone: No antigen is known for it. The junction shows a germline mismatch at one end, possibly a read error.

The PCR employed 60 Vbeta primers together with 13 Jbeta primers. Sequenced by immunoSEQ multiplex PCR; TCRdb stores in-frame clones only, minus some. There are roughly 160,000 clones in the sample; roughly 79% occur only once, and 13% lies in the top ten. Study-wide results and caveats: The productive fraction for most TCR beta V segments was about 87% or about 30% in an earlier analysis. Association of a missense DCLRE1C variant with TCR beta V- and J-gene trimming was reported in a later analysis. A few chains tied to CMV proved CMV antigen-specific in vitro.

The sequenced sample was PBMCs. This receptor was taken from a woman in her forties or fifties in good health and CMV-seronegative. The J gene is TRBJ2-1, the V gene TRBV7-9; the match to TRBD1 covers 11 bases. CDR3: CSSSSWTGGAYNEQFF. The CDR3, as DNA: TGTTCCAGCAGCTCCTGGACAGGGGGCGCCTACAATGAGCAGTTCTTC.